These 8 T cell receptor beta chains came from one sample sequenced in a study of early T cells in non-severe SARS-CoV-2 infection. TCRdb passed the 5' RACE reads through MiXCR, listing each CDR3 protein once. The table shows about 55,000 distinct CDR3 sequences, with 14% to 15% occurring only once. Sequenced material: whole blood, taken at baseline. Source of these receptors: an adult who was a healthcare worker with PCR-confirmed SARS-CoV-2 infection or an uninfected control (not recorded which).

This clonotype was observed a handful of times. The chain combines TRBV11-2 with TRBJ1-1; D remains ambiguous. V lost 3 bases, J lost 1 base, and 9 bases lay in between. CDR1 SGHAT and CDR2 FQNNGV come from the germline V gene. The CDR3 totals 14 residues. The CDR3 loop reads CASSLAVWNTEAFF. Here the CDR3 DNA reads TGTGCCAGCAGCTTGGCAGTTTGGAACACTGAAGCTTTCTTT. The full variable domain, with the rest looked up from reference TRBV11-2 and TRBJ1-1, is EAGVAQSPRYKIIEKRQSVAFWCNPISGHATLYWYQQILGQGPKLLIQFQNNGVVDDSQLPKDRFSAERLKGVDSTLKIQPAKLEDSAVYLCASSLAVWNTEAFFGQGTRLTVV.

At least ten counts were recorded for this clonotype. The chain recombines TRBV12-3 or TRBV12-4 with TRBJ2-7; D gene unclear. This CDR3 comprises 13 residues. Trimming stripped 5 bases from V and 1 base from J, with 9 bases between. The CDR3 sequence: CASSQTQSYEQYF. CDR3 bases: TGTGCCAGCAGTCAGACACAATCCTACGAGCAGTACTTC.

This clonotype has ten or more counts. The J gene is TRBJ1-5, the V gene TRBV28; possibly TRBD1 for D (5 bases). This CDR3 has 15 residues. With 3 bases removed from V and 2 bases from J, the gap between germline ends came to 11 bases. Germline V lookup: CDR1 MDHEN, CDR2 SYDVKM. The CDR3 DNA sequence: TGTGCCAGCAGTTTCGCCGTACAGGGCAATCAGCCCCAGCATTTT. Residues: CASSFAVQGNQPQHF.

This clonotype was observed at least ten times. This chain joins TRBV11-3 and TRBJ2-2; 8 bases align to TRBD1. The V segment lost 3 bases and the J segment 6 bases; nucleotides outside the gene matches: 3. Germline CDR1 SGHNT, CDR2 YENEEA. The CDR3 is made up of 14 amino acids. The CDR3 protein is CASSFHRGSGELFF. The DNA of the CDR3 is TGTGCCAGCAGCTTTCACAGGGGGTCCGGGGAGCTGTTTTTT.

The DNA of the CDR3 is TGTGCCAGCGCCCTGAGTGATACGCAGTATTTT. Its translation is CASALSDTQYF. The J gene is TRBJ2-3, the V gene TRBV7-9; D not certain. The CDR3 is made up of 11 amino acids. Trimming took off 8 bases at V and 6 bases at J, with 9 bases between the two ends. CDR1 and CDR2 (germline): SEHNR, FQNEAQ (reference sequence).

This clonotype was counted between two and nine times. The chain links TRBV10-3 to TRBJ1-2; D may be TRBD1 (6 bases). Trimming cost V 0 bases and J 3 bases, with 11 bases left between them. Per the germline V gene, CDR1 is ENHRY and CDR2 is SYGVKD. CDR3 length: 15 residues. Here the CDR3 reads CAISESGRGDYGYTF. The CDR3 DNA reads as TGTGCCATCAGTGAGTCGGGCAGGGGAGACTATGGCTACACCTTC.

The chain has TRBV5-1 and TRBJ2-3, with D maybe TRBD2 (5 bases). In germline, CDR1 is SGHRS, CDR2 YFSETQ. V lost 0 bases to trimming and J lost 1 base, with 9 bases between them. The CDR3 contains 15 residues. CDR3 DNA: TGCGCCAGCAGCTTGGGGCGGGCCGGCACAGATACGCAGTATTTT. Its translation: CASSLGRAGTDTQYF.

This chain connects TRBV25-1 to TRBJ2-7, with D tentatively TRBD1 (6 bases). There are 14 residues in the CDR3. The V and J ends lost 3 bases and 1 base respectively, with 10 bases between them. Germline assignment: CDR1 MGHDK and CDR2 SYGVNS. The DNA for the CDR3 is TGTGCCAGCAGTGACAGGGGTCCTTCCTACGAGCAGTACTTC. Translated: CASSDRGPSYEQYF.